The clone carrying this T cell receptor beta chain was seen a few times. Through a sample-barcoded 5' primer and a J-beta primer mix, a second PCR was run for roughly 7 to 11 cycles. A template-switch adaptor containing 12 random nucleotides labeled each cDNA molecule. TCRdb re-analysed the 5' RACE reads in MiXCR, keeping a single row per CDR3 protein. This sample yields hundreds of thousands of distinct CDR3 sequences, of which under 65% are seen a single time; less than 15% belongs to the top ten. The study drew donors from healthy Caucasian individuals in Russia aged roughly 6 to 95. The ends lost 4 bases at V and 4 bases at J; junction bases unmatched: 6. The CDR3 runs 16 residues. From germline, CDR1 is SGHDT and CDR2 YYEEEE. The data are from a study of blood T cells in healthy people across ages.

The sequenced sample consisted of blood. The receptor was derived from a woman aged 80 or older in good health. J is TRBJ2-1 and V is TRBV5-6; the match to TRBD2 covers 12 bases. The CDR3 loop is CASSTLTSGGYNEQFF. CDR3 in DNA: TGTGCCAGCAGCACCTTGACTAGCGGGGGATACAATGAGCAGTTCTTC.